A selection of T cell receptor beta chains follows, all from one sample in a study of T cell clones after liver transplantation. Some clones are missing from TCRdb's copy, which holds only in-frame ones; the method was immunoSEQ multiplex PCR. Of 50,000 to 55,000 clones listed, approximately 71% were seen once; the top ten hold about 9.9%. The sequences come from CD4+ T cells from blood, collected about 56 months after liver transplant. The source of these receptors is a human patient who received a liver transplant. Among the T cells, some may be from the graft donor. Each CDR3 is given with its conserved first and last residue. Each record gives: J gene, D gene, clone size, V gene, CDR3 protein, CDR3 DNA. D genes are given only for firm matches. The size entry is marked missing in some rows and otherwise reads once, few, many or a size class.

j_gene: TRBJ2-5; d_gene: -; abundance: -; v_gene: TRBV6-5; CDR3aa: CATSILGQETQYF; CDR3nt: TGTGCCACCTCTATTTTGGGTCAAGAGACCCAGTACTTC
j_gene: TRBJ1-4; d_gene: TRBD1; abundance: -; v_gene: TRBV2; CDR3aa: CASSAALQGADEKLFF; CDR3nt: TGTGCCAGCAGTGCGGCCCTTCAGGGGGCTGATGAAAAACTGTTTTTT
j_gene: TRBJ1-2; d_gene: -; abundance: few; v_gene: TRBV6-5; CDR3aa: CASSDGIEGYTF; CDR3nt: TGTGCCAGCAGTGACGGCATCGAGGGCTACACCTTC
j_gene: TRBJ1-1; d_gene: -; abundance: -; v_gene: TRBV29-1; CDR3aa: CSAQTGNTEAFF; CDR3nt: TGCAGCGCGCAGACAGGAAACACTGAAGCTTTCTTT
j_gene: TRBJ2-7; d_gene: -; abundance: -; v_gene: TRBV10-1; CDR3aa: CASSREGEQYF; CDR3nt: TGCGCCAGCAGCCGGGAAGGCGAGCAGTACTTC
j_gene: TRBJ1-2; d_gene: -; abundance: medium-sized; v_gene: TRBV18; CDR3aa: CASSPPGTQANYGYTF; CDR3nt: TGTGCCAGCTCACCGCCAGGGACCCAAGCTAACTATGGCTACACCTTC
j_gene: TRBJ2-6; d_gene: TRBD1; abundance: -; v_gene: TRBV29-1; CDR3aa: CSVAPANSLDRAYVLTF; CDR3nt: TGCAGCGTTGCCCCCGCGAATAGTTTGGACAGGGCGTACGTCCTGACTTTC
j_gene: TRBJ2-7; d_gene: -; abundance: -; v_gene: TRBV7-7; CDR3aa: CASSLDSGSYEQYF; CDR3nt: TGTGCCAGCAGCTTGGATAGCGGCTCCTACGAGCAGTACTTC
j_gene: TRBJ2-1; d_gene: TRBD1; abundance: -; v_gene: TRBV5-1; CDR3aa: CASSLGSGTAYNEQFF; CDR3nt: TGCGCCAGCAGCTTGGGTTCGGGGACAGCCTACAATGAGCAGTTCTTC
j_gene: TRBJ2-5; d_gene: -; abundance: -; v_gene: TRBV30; CDR3aa: CAWSGAQETQYF; CDR3nt: TGTGCCTGGAGTGGGGCCCAAGAGACCCAGTACTTC
j_gene: TRBJ2-7; d_gene: -; abundance: -; v_gene: TRBV7-9; CDR3aa: CASSLVGYEQYF; CDR3nt: TGTGCCAGCAGCTTAGTGGGGTACGAGCAGTACTTC
j_gene: TRBJ1-1; d_gene: -; abundance: few; v_gene: TRBV2; CDR3aa: CASSGGGEAFF; CDR3nt: TGTGCCAGCAGTGGGGGGGGTGAAGCTTTCTTT
j_gene: TRBJ2-5; d_gene: -; abundance: -; v_gene: TRBV28; CDR3aa: CASSSVALETQYF; CDR3nt: TGTGCCAGCAGCTCCGTCGCTCTGGAGACCCAGTACTTC
j_gene: TRBJ2-5; d_gene: -; abundance: -; v_gene: TRBV7-9; CDR3aa: CASSYRQVGGPETQYF; CDR3nt: TGTGCCAGCAGCTATAGACAAGTCGGGGGGCCGGAGACCCAGTACTTC